This TCR beta chain was sequenced for a study of long-term antiretroviral therapy in people with HIV. It was version v3.0 of the immunoSEQ assay that was run at survey level. Measured with immunoSEQ multiplex PCR; TCRdb has only the in-frame clones, and not every one. The sample holds just under 35,000 clones, 70% to 90% seen once. Study-wide points: Despite increasing after ART, diversity remained lower than that of transplant donor controls.

Notes on this clone: Its antigen is unknown.

V lost 4 bases to trimming and J lost 5 bases, with 9 bases between them. In germline, CDR1 is SGHRS, CDR2 YFSETQ. CDR3 size: 13 residues. Sequenced material: unsorted PBMCs, taken approximately 2.9 years before starting antiretroviral therapy. The source of this sequence is a woman aged 25 to 39 with HIV. V is TRBV5-1 and J is TRBJ1-4; D perhaps matches TRBD1 (5 bases). The CDR3 is CASSPGQNEKLFF. CDR3 sequence (DNA): TGCGCCAGCAGCCCGGGGCAAAATGAAAAACTGTTTTTT.